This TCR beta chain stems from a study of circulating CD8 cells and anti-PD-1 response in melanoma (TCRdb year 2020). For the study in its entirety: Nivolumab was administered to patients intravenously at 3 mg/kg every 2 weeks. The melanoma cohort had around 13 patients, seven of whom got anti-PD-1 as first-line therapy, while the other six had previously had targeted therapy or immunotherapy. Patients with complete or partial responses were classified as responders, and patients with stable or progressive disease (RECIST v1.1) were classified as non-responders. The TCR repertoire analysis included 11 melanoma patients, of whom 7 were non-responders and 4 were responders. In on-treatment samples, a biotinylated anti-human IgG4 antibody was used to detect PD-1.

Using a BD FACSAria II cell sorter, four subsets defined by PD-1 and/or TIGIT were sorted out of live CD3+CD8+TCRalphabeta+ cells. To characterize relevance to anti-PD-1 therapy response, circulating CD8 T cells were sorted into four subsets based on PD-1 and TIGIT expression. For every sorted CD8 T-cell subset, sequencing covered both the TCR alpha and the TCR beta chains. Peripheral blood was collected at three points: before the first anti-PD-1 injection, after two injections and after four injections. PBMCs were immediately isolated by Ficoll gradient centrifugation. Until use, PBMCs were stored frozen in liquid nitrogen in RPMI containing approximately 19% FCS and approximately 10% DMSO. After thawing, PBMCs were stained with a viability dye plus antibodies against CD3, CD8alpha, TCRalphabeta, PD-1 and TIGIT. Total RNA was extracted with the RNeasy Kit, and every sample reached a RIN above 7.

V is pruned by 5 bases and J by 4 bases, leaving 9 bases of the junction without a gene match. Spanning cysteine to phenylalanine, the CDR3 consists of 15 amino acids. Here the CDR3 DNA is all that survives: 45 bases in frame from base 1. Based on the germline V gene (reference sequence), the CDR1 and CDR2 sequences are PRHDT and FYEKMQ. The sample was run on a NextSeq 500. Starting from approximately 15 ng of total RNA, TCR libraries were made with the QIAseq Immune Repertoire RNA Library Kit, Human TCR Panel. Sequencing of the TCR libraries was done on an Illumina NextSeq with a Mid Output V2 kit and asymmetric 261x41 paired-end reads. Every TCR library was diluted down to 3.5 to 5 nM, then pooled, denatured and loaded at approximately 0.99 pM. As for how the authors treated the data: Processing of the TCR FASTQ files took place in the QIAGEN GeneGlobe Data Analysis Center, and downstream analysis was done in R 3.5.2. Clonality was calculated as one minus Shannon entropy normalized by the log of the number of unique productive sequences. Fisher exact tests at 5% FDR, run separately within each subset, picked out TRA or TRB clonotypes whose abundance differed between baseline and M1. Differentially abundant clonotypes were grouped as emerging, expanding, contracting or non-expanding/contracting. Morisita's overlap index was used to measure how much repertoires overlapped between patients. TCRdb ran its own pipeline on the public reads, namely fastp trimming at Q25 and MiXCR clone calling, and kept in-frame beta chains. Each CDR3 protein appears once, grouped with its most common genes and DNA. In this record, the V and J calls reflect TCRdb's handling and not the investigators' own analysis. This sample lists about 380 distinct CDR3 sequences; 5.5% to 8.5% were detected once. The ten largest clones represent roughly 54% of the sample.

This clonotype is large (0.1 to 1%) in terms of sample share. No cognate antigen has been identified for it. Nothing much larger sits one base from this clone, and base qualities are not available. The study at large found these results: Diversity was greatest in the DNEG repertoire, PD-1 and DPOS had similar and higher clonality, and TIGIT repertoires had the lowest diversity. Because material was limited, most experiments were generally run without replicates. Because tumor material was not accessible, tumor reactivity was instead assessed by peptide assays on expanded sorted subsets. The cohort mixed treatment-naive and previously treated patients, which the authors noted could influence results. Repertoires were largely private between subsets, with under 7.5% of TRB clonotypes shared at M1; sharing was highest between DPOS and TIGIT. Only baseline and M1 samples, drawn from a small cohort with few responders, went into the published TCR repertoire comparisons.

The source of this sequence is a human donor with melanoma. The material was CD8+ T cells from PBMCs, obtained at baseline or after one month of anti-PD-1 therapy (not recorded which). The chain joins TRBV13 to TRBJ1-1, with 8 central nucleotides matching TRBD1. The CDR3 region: CASSPQDREVTEAFF. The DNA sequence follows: TGTGCCAGCAGCCCCCAGGACAGGGAGGTCACTGAAGCTTTCTTT. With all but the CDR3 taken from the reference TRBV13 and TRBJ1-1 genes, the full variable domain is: AAGVIQSPRHLIKEKRETATLKCYPIPRHDTVYWYQQGPGQDPQFLISFYEKMQSDKGSIPDRFSAQQFSDYHSELNMSSLELGDSALYFCASSPQDREVTEAFFGQGTRLTVV.